One and the same sample provided the 30 T cell receptor beta chains below, sequenced in a study of T-cell reconstitution after alpha-beta-depleted transplantation in children. Unique molecular identifiers were built into the TCRbeta library. MiXCR, applied by TCRdb to the PCR reads, yields one record per CDR3 protein. Of 250,000 to 300,000 distinct CDR3 sequences listed, approximately 9.8% are singletons. The sample here was PBMCs from the stem cell graft donor, taken from the stem cell graft. The receptor set was obtained from a human donor who donated a stem cell graft to a child with SCID.

This clonotype was detected ten times or more. The chain uses TRBV6-5 and TRBJ1-5; maybe TRBD1 (5 bases). CDR1 MNHEY and CDR2 SVGAGI come from the germline V gene. The CDR3 is 15 amino acids. The V gene lost 3 bases and the J gene lost 2 bases, with 11 bases spanning the gap. This chain's CDR3 is CASSYSREGNQPQHF. The CDR3 DNA reads TGTGCCAGCAGTTATTCCAGGGAAGGCAATCAGCCCCAGCATTTT.

This clonotype was counted only a few times. The CDR3 region is CASHPTSGGALTDTQYF. CDR3 DNA: TGTGCCAGCCACCCTACTAGCGGGGGGGCCTTGACAGATACGCAGTATTTT. The rearrangement links TRBV7-6 to TRBJ2-3; TRBD2 agrees at 13 bases. From germline, CDR1 is SGHVS and CDR2 FNYEAQ. The CDR3 runs to 17 residues. The V and J ends lost 8 bases and 3 bases, in that order; junction bases with no gene match: 11. The full variable domain, its missing parts supplied by reference TRBV7-6 and TRBJ2-3, is GAGVSQSPRYKVTKRGQDVALRCDPISGHVSLYWYRQALGQGPEFLTYFNYEAQQDKSGLPNDRFSAERPEGSISTLTIQRTEQRDSAMYRCASHPTSGGALTDTQYFGPGTRLTVL.

The CDR3 loop reads CSARAVRYNEQFF. The CDR3 bases are TGCAGTGCTAGAGCCGTTAGATACAATGAGCAGTTCTTC. This chain uses TRBV20-1 with TRBJ2-1; the D is unclear. The CDR3 totals 13 residues. Germline lookup yields CDR1 DFQATT and CDR2 SNEGSKA (reference sequence). V was clipped by 1 base and J by 4 bases, with 8 bases between them.

This clonotype was counted ten times or more. The chain links TRBV20-1 to TRBJ2-3, with D tentatively TRBD2 (6 bases). V was clipped by 0 bases and J by 0 bases, with 13 bases between them. This CDR3 region has 16 residues. Germline CDR1 reads DFQATT; CDR2 reads SNEGSKA (reference sequence). The DNA for the CDR3 is TGCAGTGCTAGAGATCTGGCGGGGTCGAGCACAGATACGCAGTATTTT. This translates into CSARDLAGSSTDTQYF.

This clonotype was seen at least ten times. The rearrangement links TRBV20-1 to TRBJ2-3; the D gene is possibly TRBD2 (6 bases). The V end lost 3 bases, the J end lost 0 bases, and 10 bases lay between the germline ends. The CDR3 runs to 14 residues. Germline V CDR1 and CDR2: DFQATT, SNEGSKA (reference sequence). The CDR3 DNA follows: TGCAGTGCTAGCGGCGGGACTAGCACAGATACGCAGTATTTT. Encoded protein: CSASGGTSTDTQYF.

This rearrangement joins TRBV27 to TRBJ2-1; tentatively, D is TRBD1 (8 bases). The germline gives CDR1 MNHEY, CDR2 SMNVEV (reference sequence). CDR3 size: 16 residues. Trimming took off 8 bases at V and 2 bases at J, with 19 bases between the two ends. CDR3 residues: CASGTGGGKTYNEQFF. The CDR3, as DNA: TGTGCCAGCGGAACAGGGGGGGGGAAGACCTACAATGAGCAGTTCTTC.

This clonotype appeared many times. The chain employs TRBV5-1 and TRBJ1-3; 12 nucleotides align to TRBD1. CDR3 length: 14 residues. Germline V CDR1 and CDR2: SGHRS, YFSETQ. J was trimmed by 7 bases and V by 3 bases; bases with no gene match: 2. The CDR3 sequence: CASSSGQGANTIYF. The CDR3 DNA reads as TGCGCCAGCAGCTCGGGACAGGGGGCGAACACCATATATTTT.

V gene TRBV5-1 combines with J gene TRBJ1-1; D remains unclear. The CDR3 is 13 residues long. Germline CDR1 is SGHRS and CDR2 is YFSETQ. Trimming removed 2 bases at V and 1 base at J, with 6 bases between. The CDR3 sequence is CASSLIANTEAFF. The CDR3 DNA sequence: TGCGCCAGCAGCTTAATCGCGAACACTGAAGCTTTCTTT.

This clonotype was counted between two and nine times. This CDR3 reads CSVEVQGGSYNEQFF. In nucleotides, the CDR3 is TGCAGCGTTGAAGTACAGGGTGGCTCCTACAATGAGCAGTTCTTC. The chain links TRBV29-1 to TRBJ2-1; TRBD1 might be the D (6 bases). Per the germline V gene, CDR1 is SQVTM and CDR2 is ANQGSEA. CDR3 length: 15 residues. Trimming stripped 1 base from V and 0 bases from J, with 10 bases between.

The chain employs TRBV7-9 and TRBJ2-1; no definite D call. The ends were cut back, 6 bases at V and 3 bases at J, with 9 bases in the middle. The V gene's germline CDR1 is SEHNR and CDR2 FQNEAQ (reference sequence). The CDR3 has 13 residues. The CDR3 region is CASRPSIYNEQFF. CDR3 nucleotides: TGTGCCAGCAGACCCAGCATCTACAATGAGCAGTTCTTC.

This clonotype was seen at least ten times. The chain uses TRBV20-1 and TRBJ2-1, with TRBD1 as a possible D gene (6 bases). In germline, CDR1 is DFQATT, CDR2 SNEGSKA (reference sequence). The CDR3 covers 12 residues. V shed 8 bases and J shed 8 bases, with 16 bases lying between them. CDR3 region: CSCNRETHEQFF. The CDR3 DNA is TGCAGTTGTAACAGGGAGACGCATGAGCAGTTCTTC.

Only a few counts were recorded for this clonotype. This chain uses TRBV24-1 with TRBJ2-7; TRBD2 is a possible D gene (6 bases). This CDR3 is 14 amino acids long. In germline, CDR1 is KGHDR, CDR2 SFDVKD. Trimming left V 7 bases short and J 3 bases short, with 15 bases between. CDR3 nucleotides: TGTGCCACCAGGGAGGGGACGGATCTCTACGAGCAGTACTTC. This translates into CATREGTDLYEQYF.

This chain connects TRBV2 to TRBJ2-7, with 8 bases identical to TRBD2. The ends lost 8 bases at V and 6 bases at J; junction bases unmatched: 3. The CDR3 has 11 residues. Germline V gene data show CDR1 as SNHLY and CDR2 as FYNNEI. The CDR3 nucleotides are TGTGCCAGCTGGACTAGCAGCGAGCAGTACTTC. This codes for CASWTSSEQYF.

The V and J genes are TRBV2 and TRBJ2-7, with a possible D match to TRBD2 (6 bases). V lost 2 bases, J lost 0 bases, and 11 bases lay in between. The CDR3 consists of 15 residues. Germline values: CDR1 SNHLY, CDR2 FYNNEI. CDR3 DNA: TGTGCCAGCAGTGAATCGTCGGGAGCCTCCTACGAGCAGTACTTC. Protein: CASSESSGASYEQYF. The full variable domain, with the rest looked up from reference TRBV2 and TRBJ2-7, is EPEVTQTPSHQVTQMGQEVILRCVPISNHLYFYWYRQILGQKVEFLVSFYNNEISEKSEIFDDQFSVERPDGSNFTLKIRSTKLEDSAMYFCASSESSGASYEQYFGPGTRLTVT.

In this sample, this clonotype turned up a few times. CDR3 protein: CASSERNGEQFF. For the CDR3, the DNA is TGTGCCAGCAGCGAACGTAACGGCGAGCAGTTCTTC. The chain has TRBV9 and TRBJ2-1; D is ambiguous. The CDR3 length is 12 residues. V was cut by 3 bases and J by 10 bases, with 11 bases left in between. Per germline, CDR1 SGDLS and CDR2 YYNGEE.

This clonotype was observed a few times. The chain links TRBV5-1 to TRBJ1-2; possible D gene TRBD1, 5 bases. This CDR3 has 12 amino acids. The germline V gene encodes CDR1 SGHRS and CDR2 YFSETQ. The V end was cut by 0 bases, the J end by 10 bases, with 10 bases between. The CDR3, as DNA: TGCGCCAGCAGCTTGGCTGGACAAGCCTACACCTTC. This gives the protein CASSLAGQAYTF.

This clonotype appeared a few times. The chain combines TRBV12-3 or TRBV12-4 with TRBJ2-1, with 11 bases that match TRBD2. Unmatched junction bases numbered 2, after V lost 7 bases and J lost 3 bases. The CDR3 has 14 residues. CDR3 DNA: TGTGCCAGCACCACTAGCGGGGGCTACAATGAGCAGTTCTTC. Translation gives CASTTSGGYNEQFF.

The chain carries TRBV25-1 and TRBJ1-6; TRBD1 matches at 7 bases. Germline assignment: CDR1 MGHDK and CDR2 SYGVNS. After removal of 1 base from V and 6 bases from J, the junction contained 3 bases not matched to a gene. The CDR3 covers 15 residues. CDR3 bases: TGTGCCAGCAGTGAATCGGGACAGCGTAATTCACCCCTCCACTTT. Its protein is CASSESGQRNSPLHF.

V and J are TRBV19 and TRBJ1-6; possibly TRBD1 for D (5 bases). The CDR3 length is 13 residues. The ends were cut back, 6 bases at V and 9 bases at J, with 12 bases in the middle. CDR1 and CDR2 from the germline V gene are LNHDA and SQIVND (reference sequence). CDR3 sequence: CASSAQGSSPLHF. The CDR3 bases are TGTGCCAGTAGCGCCCAGGGTTCTTCACCCCTCCACTTT.

This clonotype has only a few counts. The chain employs TRBV5-1 and TRBJ1-3; 7 nucleotides agree with TRBD1. Trimming cost V 4 bases and J 2 bases; bases outside gene matches: 3. CDR1 is SGHRS, CDR2 YFSETQ, per germline. This CDR3 has 14 residues. The CDR3 here is CASSLTGPGNTIYF. The DNA for the CDR3 is TGCGCCAGCAGCCTGACAGGGCCTGGAAACACCATATATTTT.

This sequence joins TRBV7-7 and TRBJ2-7; the match to TRBD2 covers 13 bases. Germline loops: CDR1 SSHAT, CDR2 FNYEAQ (reference sequence). This CDR3 spans 15 amino acids. V shed 5 bases, J shed 5 bases, and the junction held 6 bases outside the gene matches. Written as DNA, the CDR3 is TGTGCCAGCAGCCCCGGGACTAGCGGGGTGAACGAGCAGTACTTC. This encodes CASSPGTSGVNEQYF.

The chain recombines TRBV6-1 with TRBJ1-2, with a tentative D call TRBD1 (5 bases). The V end lost 5 bases, the J end lost 8 bases, and 18 bases lay between the germline ends. Germline V lookup: CDR1 MNHNS, CDR2 SASEGT. CDR3 length equals 14 residues. The CDR3 spells CASSRQLLGGGYTF. In DNA form, the CDR3 reads TGTGCCAGCAGTAGACAACTTCTCGGGGGAGGCTACACCTTC.

The sample holds a few counts of this clonotype. This chain connects TRBV29-1 to TRBJ2-5; tentatively, D is TRBD1 (5 bases). Germline V gives CDR1 SQVTM, CDR2 ANQGSEA. Trimming cost V 4 bases and J 4 bases, with 10 bases left between them. The CDR3 is made up of 12 amino acids. DNA for the CDR3: TGCAGCGTTGGGGCAGGGTCAGAGACCCAGTACTTC. Translated, it gives CSVGAGSETQYF.

The V gene is TRBV10-3, the J gene TRBJ1-2, with D perhaps TRBD1 (5 bases). V lost 3 bases to trimming and J lost 0 bases, with 11 bases between them. The CDR3 runs to 15 residues. CDR1 ENHRY and CDR2 SYGVKD come from the germline V gene. Here the CDR3 reads CAISDGGSTNYGYTF. CDR3 bases: TGTGCCATCAGTGATGGGGGGAGCACTAACTATGGCTACACCTTC.

The CDR3 sequence is CASSQNSGGGVNSPLHF. Here the CDR3 DNA reads TGTGCCAGCAGCCAGAATTCAGGAGGGGGCGTCAATTCACCCCTCCACTTT. V and J are TRBV4-2 and TRBJ1-6, with 7 bases lining up with TRBD1. The CDR3 has 17 amino acids. Trimming took 3 bases from V and 7 from J; bases not matched to a gene: 12. CDR1 LGHNA and CDR2 YNFKEQ come from the germline V gene.

V is TRBV7-6 and J is TRBJ2-7; 11 bases are shared with TRBD2. V was pared by 5 bases and J by 0 bases, with 6 bases of the junction left unmatched. The CDR3 has 16 amino acids. Germline lookup yields CDR1 SGHVS and CDR2 FNYEAQ. The CDR3 coding sequence is TGTGCCAGCAGCCGTCCCGGGACTAGCGGCTCCTACGAGCAGTACTTC. This translates into CASSRPGTSGSYEQYF. The variable domain in full, with the rest retrieved from reference TRBV7-6 and TRBJ2-7, is GAGVSQSPRYKVTKRGQDVALRCDPISGHVSLYWYRQALGQGPEFLTYFNYEAQQDKSGLPNDRFSAERPEGSISTLTIQRTEQRDSAMYRCASSRPGTSGSYEQYFGPGTRLTVT.

This clonotype showed up just a few times. The chain combines TRBV5-1 with TRBJ2-5; 7 nucleotides align to TRBD1. The CDR3 contains 17 residues. CDR1 and CDR2 from the germline V gene are SGHRS and YFSETQ. The J segment lost 5 bases and the V segment lost 0 bases, leaving 13 bases of the junction unmatched. The CDR3 loop reads CASSLEADREWKETQYF. The CDR3 coding sequence is TGCGCCAGCAGCTTGGAGGCTGACAGGGAGTGGAAGGAGACCCAGTACTTC.

The rearrangement links TRBV11-2 to TRBJ2-1, with D perhaps matching TRBD1 or TRBD2 (5 bases each). The CDR3 runs 12 residues. V gave up 7 bases and J gave up 6 bases, with 10 bases separating them. CDR1 is SGHAT and CDR2 is FQNNGV in the germline V gene. The CDR3 bases are TGTGCCAGCAATCAGAGGGGCAATGAGCAGTTCTTC. It codes for CASNQRGNEQFF.

The CDR3 DNA is TGTGCCAGCAGCCCCACTCCAGGACAGGGGGTTGACTATGGCTACACCTTC. The encoded protein is CASSPTPGQGVDYGYTF. The V gene is TRBV7-6, the J gene TRBJ1-2; 10 bases match TRBD1. V was clipped by 5 bases and J by 3 bases; unmatched bases: 12. CDR3 length: 17 amino acids. Germline CDR1 is SGHVS and CDR2 is FNYEAQ.

This clonotype was counted between two and nine times. V usage is TRBV4-2 and J usage is TRBJ2-1, with D hard to call. Germline V gives CDR1 LGHNA, CDR2 YNFKEQ. CDR3 length: 14 amino acids. V lost 1 base, J lost 3 bases, and 7 bases lay in between. The CDR3 loop is CASSQVTIYNEQFF. The CDR3 coding sequence is TGTGCCAGCAGCCAAGTAACTATCTACAATGAGCAGTTCTTC.